The present T cell receptor (beta chain) was sequenced within a study of shared clonotypes between healthy human individuals. This clone was detected only once. Clones were read by immunoSEQ multiplex PCR, and TCRdb kept only the in-frame ones, dropping some. The sample has about 1 million clones; roughly 70% are singletons. In germline, CDR1 is WNHNN, CDR2 SYGVQD (reference sequence). J gave up 4 bases and V 6 bases, and 7 bases lay outside the gene matches. This CDR3 comprises 14 residues. The sequence derives from a man aged 18 to 35 in good health. The source material was memory CD4+ T cells sorted from blood. The sample's subset: CD45RA-negative fraction. The chain links TRBV10-1 to TRBJ1-2; 8 bases agree with TRBD1. Here the CDR3 DNA reads TGCGCCAGCAGCCCCGGACAGGGACCCTATGGCTACACCTTC. Translated, it gives CASSPGQGPYGYTF.